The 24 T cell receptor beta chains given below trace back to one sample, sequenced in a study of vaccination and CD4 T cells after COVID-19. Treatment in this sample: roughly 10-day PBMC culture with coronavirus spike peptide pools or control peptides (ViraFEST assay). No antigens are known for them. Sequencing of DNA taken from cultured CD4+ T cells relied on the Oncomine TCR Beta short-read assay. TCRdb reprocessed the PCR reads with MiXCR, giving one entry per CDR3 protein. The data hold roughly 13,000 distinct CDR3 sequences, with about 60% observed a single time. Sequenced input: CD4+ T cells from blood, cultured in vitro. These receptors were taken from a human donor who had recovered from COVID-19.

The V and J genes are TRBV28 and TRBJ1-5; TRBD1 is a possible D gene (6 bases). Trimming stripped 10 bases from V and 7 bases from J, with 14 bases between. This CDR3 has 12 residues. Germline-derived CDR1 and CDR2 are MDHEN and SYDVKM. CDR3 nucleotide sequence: TGTGCCATACAGGGAGTAGGGCAGCCCCAGCATTTT. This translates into CAIQGVGQPQHF.

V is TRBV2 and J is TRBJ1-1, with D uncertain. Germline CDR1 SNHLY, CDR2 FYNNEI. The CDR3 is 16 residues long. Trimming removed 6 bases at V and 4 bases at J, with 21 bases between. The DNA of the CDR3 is TGTGCCAGCAGCCCCGGACCCGCATCGGGAAGCACTGAAGCTTTCTTT. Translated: CASSPGPASGSTEAFF.

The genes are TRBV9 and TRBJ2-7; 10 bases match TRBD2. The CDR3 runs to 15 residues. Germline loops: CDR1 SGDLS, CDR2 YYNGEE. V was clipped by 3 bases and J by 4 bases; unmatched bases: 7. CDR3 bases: TGTGCCAGCAGCGCGGACCTAGCGGGAGATTACGAGCAGTACTTC. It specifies CASSADLAGDYEQYF.

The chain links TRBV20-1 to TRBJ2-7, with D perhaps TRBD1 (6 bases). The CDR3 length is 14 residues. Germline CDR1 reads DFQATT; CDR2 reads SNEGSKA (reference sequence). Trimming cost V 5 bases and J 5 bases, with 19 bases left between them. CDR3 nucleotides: TGCAGTGCTGGGGGCCAGTGGGGTCGGGACGAGCAGTACTTC. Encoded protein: CSAGGQWGRDEQYF.

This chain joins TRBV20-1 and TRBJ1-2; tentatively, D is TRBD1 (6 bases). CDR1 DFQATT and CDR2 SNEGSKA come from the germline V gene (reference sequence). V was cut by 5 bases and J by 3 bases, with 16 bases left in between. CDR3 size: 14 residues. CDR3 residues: CSALRQEGDYGYTF. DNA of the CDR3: TGCAGTGCTCTACGACAGGAGGGGGACTATGGCTACACCTTC.

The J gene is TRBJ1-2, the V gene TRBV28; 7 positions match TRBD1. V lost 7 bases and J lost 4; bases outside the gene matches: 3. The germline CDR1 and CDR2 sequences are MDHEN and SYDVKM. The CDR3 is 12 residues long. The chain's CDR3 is CASNQGVYGYTF. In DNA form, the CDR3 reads TGTGCCAGCAACCAGGGGGTCTATGGCTACACCTTC.

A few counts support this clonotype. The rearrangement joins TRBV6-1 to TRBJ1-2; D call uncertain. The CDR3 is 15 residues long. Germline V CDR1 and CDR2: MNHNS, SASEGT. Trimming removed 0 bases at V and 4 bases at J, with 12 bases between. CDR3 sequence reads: CASSEAGHAGYGYTF. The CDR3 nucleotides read TGTGCCAGCAGTGAAGCAGGGCACGCGGGCTATGGCTACACCTTC.

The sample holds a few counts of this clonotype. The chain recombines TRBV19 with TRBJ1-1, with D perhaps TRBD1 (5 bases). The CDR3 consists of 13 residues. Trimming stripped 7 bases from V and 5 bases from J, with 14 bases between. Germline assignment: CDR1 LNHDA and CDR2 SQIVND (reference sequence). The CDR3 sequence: CASMSQGGTEAFF. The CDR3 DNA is TGTGCCAGTATGTCGCAGGGAGGAACTGAAGCTTTCTTT.

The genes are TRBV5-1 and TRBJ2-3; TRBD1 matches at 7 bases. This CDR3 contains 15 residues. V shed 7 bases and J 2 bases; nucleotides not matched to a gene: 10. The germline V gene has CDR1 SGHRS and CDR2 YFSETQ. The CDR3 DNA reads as TGCGCCAGCTATGATAAGACAGGGCCCACAGATACGCAGTATTTT. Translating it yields CASYDKTGPTDTQYF.

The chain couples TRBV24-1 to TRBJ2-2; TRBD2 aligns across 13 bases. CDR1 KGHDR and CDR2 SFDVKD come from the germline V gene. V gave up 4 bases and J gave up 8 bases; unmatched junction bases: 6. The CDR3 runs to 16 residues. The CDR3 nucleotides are TGTGCCACCAGTGACTGGACTAGCGGGAGAAGGGGGGAGCTGTTTTTT. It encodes CATSDWTSGRRGELFF.

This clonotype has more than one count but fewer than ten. The CDR3 DNA reads TGCAGTGCCAGATCCGGGACAGGCTACAATGAGCAGTTCTTC. It is translated as CSARSGTGYNEQFF. This rearrangement joins TRBV20-1 to TRBJ2-1; 8 nucleotides line up with TRBD1. Germline CDR1 is DFQATT and CDR2 is SNEGSKA (reference sequence). This CDR3 is built from 14 residues. The junction had 7 bases not matched to a gene; V was cut back by 6 bases and J by 3 bases.

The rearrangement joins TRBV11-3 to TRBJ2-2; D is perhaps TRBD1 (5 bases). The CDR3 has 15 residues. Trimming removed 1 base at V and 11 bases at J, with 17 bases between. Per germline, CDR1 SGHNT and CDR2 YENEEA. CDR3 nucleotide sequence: TGTGCCAGCAGCTTAGGGGGCAAACGAAACGTTGAGCTGTTTTTT. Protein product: CASSLGGKRNVELFF.

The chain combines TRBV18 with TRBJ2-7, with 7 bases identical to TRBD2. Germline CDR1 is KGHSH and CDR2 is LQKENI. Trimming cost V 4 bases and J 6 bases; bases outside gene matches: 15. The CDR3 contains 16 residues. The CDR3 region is CASSQSLDRLAREQYF. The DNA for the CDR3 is TGTGCCAGCTCACAATCCTTGGACCGACTAGCACGCGAGCAGTACTTC.

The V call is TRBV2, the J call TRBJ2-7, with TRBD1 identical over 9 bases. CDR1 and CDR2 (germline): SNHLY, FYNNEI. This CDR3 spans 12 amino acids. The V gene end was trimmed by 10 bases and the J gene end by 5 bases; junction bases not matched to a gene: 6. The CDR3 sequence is CATSDRGNEQYF. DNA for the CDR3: TGTGCCACCTCGGACAGGGGCAACGAGCAGTACTTC.

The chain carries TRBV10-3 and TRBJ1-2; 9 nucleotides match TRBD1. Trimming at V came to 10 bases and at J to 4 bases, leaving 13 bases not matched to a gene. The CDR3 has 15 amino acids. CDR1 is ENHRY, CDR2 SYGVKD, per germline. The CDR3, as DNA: TGTGCCACCCTTGCGAATACAGGGGGCGGCTATGGCTACACCTTC. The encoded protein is CATLANTGGGYGYTF.

This CDR3 is CASSLGSTNTGELFF. CDR3 DNA: TGTGCCAGCAGCCTTGGGAGTACGAACACCGGGGAGCTGTTTTTT. This rearrangement joins TRBV7-9 to TRBJ2-2, with a possible D match to TRBD2 (5 bases). CDR1 SEHNR and CDR2 FQNEAQ come from the germline V gene (reference sequence). The ends were cut back, 5 bases at V and 0 bases at J, with 10 bases in the middle. There are 15 residues in the CDR3.

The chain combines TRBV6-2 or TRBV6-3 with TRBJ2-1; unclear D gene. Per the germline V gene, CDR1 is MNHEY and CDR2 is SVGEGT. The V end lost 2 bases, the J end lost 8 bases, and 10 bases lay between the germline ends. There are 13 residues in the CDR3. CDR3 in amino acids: CASSYEVGHEQFF. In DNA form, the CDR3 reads TGTGCCAGCAGTTACGAAGTAGGTCATGAGCAGTTCTTC.

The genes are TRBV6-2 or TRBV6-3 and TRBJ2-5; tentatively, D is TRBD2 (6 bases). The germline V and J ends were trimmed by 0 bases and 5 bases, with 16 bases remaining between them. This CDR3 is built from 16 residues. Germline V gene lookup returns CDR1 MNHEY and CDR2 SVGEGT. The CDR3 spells CASSYSLNPGSETQYF. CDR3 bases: TGTGCCAGCAGTTACTCTTTAAATCCCGGGAGCGAGACCCAGTACTTC.

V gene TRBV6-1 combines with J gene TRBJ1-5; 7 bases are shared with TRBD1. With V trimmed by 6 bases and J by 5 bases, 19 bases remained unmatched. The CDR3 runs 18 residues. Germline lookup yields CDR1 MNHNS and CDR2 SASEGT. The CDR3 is CASRRPDRRNWLYQPQHF. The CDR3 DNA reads TGTGCCAGCAGGAGACCGGACAGGCGGAACTGGCTTTATCAGCCCCAGCATTTT.

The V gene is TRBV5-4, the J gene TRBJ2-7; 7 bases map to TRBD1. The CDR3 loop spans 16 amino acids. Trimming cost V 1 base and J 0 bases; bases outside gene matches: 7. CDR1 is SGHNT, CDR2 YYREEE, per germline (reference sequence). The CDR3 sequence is CASSLRGGSSSYEQYF. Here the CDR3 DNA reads TGTGCCAGCAGCTTGAGAGGGGGCTCAAGCTCCTACGAGCAGTACTTC.

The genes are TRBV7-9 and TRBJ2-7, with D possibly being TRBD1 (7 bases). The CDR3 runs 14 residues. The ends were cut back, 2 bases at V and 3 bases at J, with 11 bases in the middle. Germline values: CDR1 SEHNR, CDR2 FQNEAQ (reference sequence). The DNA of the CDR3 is TGTGCCAGCAGCTTATACAGGGGAGGCTACGAGCAGTACTTC. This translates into CASSLYRGGYEQYF.

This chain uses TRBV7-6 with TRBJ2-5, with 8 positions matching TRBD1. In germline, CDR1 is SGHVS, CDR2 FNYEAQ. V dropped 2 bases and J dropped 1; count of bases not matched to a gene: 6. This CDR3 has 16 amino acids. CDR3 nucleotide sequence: TGTGCCAGCAGCTTATGGCCAGGGGGCTCCCAAGAGACCCAGTACTTC. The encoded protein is CASSLWPGGSQETQYF.

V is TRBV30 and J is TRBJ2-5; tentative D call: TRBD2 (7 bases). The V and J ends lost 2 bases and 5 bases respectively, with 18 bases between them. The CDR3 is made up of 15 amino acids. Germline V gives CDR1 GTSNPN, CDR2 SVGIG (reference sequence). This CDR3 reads CAWSLGGGLGETQYF. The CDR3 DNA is TGTGCCTGGAGTCTAGGGGGAGGGCTTGGCGAGACCCAGTACTTC.

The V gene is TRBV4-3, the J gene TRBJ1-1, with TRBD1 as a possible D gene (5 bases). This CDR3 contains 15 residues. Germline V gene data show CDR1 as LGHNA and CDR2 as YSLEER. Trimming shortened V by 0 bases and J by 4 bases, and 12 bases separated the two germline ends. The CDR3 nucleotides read TGCGCCAGCAGCCAAGATTGGGGGGGAGGCACTGAAGCTTTCTTT. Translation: CASSQDWGGGTEAFF.